A selection of T cell receptor beta chains follows, all from one sample in a study of cytomegalovirus exposure and HLA in healthy donors. Here immunoSEQ multiplex PCR was the method, and the copy in TCRdb shows in-frame clones only, minus some. The sample has around 160,000 clones, around 76% seen once; the top ten hold roughly 1%. The sequenced sample was PBMCs. These receptors originate from a middle-aged woman in good health and CMV-seronegative. Both conserved end residues are part of each CDR3.

j_call v_call cdr3_aa
TRBJ2-7 TRBV4-1 CASSQDSHSSYEQYF
TRBJ1-2 TRBV29-1 CSVAADIAYGYTF
TRBJ1-5 TRBV30 CAWAETGNQPQHF
TRBJ2-7 TRBV2 CASAPGLAVYEQYF
TRBJ1-2 TRBV2 CASKERGFGYGYTF
TRBJ2-7 TRBV15 CATSRGTGYLPYEQYF
TRBJ1-2 TRBV7-2 CASSSGGQRIGGYTF
TRBJ1-3 TRBV30 CAWTRTGGNTIYF
TRBJ2-3 TRBV27 CASSPSLLAGVPDTQYF
TRBJ1-2 TRBV29-1 CSVKTGVYGYTF
TRBJ1-2 TRBV6-5 CATRGGRDYGYTF
TRBJ2-5 TRBV7-9 CASSLGTSGRRGQETQYF
TRBJ2-2 TRBV5-1 CASSLGGYDGELFF
TRBJ2-7 TRBV27 CASSLFRGGYGEQYF
TRBJ2-7 TRBV29-1 CSVESMAGGPNEQYF
TRBJ2-5 TRBV19 CASSIEALVPGSAQETQYF
TRBJ2-2 TRBV29-1 CSVDRGTGELFF
TRBJ2-4 TRBV29-1 CSVEETVGKNIQYF
TRBJ2-1 TRBV5-1 CASRLAGGSNEQFF
TRBJ2-7 TRBV7-2 CASSRDNINYEQYF
TRBJ2-1 TRBV6-6 CASSYADVGINEQFF
TRBJ2-7 TRBV27 CASSFRTDSYEQYF
TRBJ2-7 TRBV7-2 CASSLSSRISEQYF
TRBJ2-3 TRBV5-1 CASSLLAGGEDTQYF